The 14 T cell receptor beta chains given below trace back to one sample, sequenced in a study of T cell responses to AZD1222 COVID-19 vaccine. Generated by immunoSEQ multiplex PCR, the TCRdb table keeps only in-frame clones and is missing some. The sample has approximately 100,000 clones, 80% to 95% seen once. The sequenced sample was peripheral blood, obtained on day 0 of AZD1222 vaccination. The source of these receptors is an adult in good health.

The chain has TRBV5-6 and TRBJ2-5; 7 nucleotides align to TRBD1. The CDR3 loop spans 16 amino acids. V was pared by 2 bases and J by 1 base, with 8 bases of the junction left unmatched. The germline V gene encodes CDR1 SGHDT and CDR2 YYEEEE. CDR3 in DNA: TGTGCCAGCAGCTTTAGACAGGGTGCCTTCCAAGAGACCCAGTACTTC. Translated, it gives CASSFRQGAFQETQYF.

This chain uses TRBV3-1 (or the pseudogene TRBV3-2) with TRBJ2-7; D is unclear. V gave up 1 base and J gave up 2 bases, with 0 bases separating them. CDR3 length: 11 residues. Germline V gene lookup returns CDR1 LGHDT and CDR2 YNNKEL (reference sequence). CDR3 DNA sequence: TGTGCCAGCAGCCAAGCCTACGAGCAGTACTTC. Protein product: CASSQAYEQYF.

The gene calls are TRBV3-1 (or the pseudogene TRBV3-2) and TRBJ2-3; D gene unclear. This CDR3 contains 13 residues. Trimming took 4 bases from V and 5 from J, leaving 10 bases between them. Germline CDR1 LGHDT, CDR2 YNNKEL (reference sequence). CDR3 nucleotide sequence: TGTGCCAGCAGCCCCTCTAGAGGAGATACGCAGTATTTT. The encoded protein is CASSPSRGDTQYF.

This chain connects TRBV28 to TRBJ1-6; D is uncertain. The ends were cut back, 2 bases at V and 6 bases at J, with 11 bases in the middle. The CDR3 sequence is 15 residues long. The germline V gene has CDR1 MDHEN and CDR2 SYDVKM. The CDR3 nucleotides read TGTGCCAGCAGTTTAACTTTCACGGGTAATTCACCCCTCCACTTT. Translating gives CASSLTFTGNSPLHF. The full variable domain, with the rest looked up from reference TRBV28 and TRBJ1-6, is DVKVTQSSRYLVKRTGEKVFLECVQDMDHENMFWYRQDPGLGLRLIYFSYDVKMKEKGDIPEGYSVSREKKERFSLILESASTNQTSMYLCASSLTFTGNSPLHFGNGTRLTVT.

CDR3 in DNA: TGCGCCAGCAGCCAAGGGGGACCACCCAGCTACAATGAGCAGTTCTTC. Protein product: CASSQGGPPSYNEQFF. This chain connects TRBV4-1 to TRBJ2-1; D assignment may be TRBD1 or TRBD2 (5 bases each). Germline-derived CDR1 and CDR2 are MGHRA and YSYEKL. The V end was cut by 1 base, the J end by 3 bases, with 13 bases between. The CDR3 consists of 16 residues.

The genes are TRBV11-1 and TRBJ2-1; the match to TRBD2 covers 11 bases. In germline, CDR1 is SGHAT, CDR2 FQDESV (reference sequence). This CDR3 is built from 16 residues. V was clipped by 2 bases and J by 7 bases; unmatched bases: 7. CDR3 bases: TGTGCCAGCAGCTTATTAGCGGGGGGGCCGGATAATGAGCAGTTCTTC. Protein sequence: CASSLLAGGPDNEQFF.

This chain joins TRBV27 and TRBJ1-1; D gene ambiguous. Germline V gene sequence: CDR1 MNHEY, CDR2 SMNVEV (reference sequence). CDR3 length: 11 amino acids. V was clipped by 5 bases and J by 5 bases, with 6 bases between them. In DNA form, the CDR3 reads TGTGCCAGCAGTGGGAGGACTGAAGCTTTCTTT. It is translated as CASSGRTEAFF.

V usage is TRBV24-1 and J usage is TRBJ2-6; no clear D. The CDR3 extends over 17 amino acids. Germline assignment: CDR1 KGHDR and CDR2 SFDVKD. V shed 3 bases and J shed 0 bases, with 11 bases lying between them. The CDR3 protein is CATSDPLPGSGANVLTF. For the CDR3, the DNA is TGTGCCACCAGTGATCCTTTACCGGGCTCTGGGGCCAACGTCCTGACTTTC.

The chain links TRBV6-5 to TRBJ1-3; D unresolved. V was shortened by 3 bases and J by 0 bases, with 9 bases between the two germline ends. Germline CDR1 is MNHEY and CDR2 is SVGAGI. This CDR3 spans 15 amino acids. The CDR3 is CASSYDRFSGNTIYF. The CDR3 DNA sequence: TGTGCCAGCAGTTATGACCGATTCTCTGGAAACACCATATATTTT.

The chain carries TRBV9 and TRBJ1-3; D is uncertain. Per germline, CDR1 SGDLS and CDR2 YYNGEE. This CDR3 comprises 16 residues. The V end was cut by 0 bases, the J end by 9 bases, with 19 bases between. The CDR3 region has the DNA TGTGCCAGCAGCGTAGAGGGAGCAGCCCTGGGGAGCACCATATATTTT. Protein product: CASSVEGAALGSTIYF.

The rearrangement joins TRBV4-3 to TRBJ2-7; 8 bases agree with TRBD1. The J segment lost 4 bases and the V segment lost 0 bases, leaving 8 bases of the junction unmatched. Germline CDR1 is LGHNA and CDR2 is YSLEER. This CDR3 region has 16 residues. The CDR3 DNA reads TGCGCCAGCAGCCAAGAAATCTCACAGGGGGTATACGAGCAGTACTTC. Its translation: CASSQEISQGVYEQYF.

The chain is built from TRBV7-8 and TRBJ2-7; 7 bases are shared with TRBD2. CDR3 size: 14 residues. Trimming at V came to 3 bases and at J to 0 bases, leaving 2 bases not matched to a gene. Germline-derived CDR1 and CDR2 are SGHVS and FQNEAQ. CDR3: CASSFGGSSYEQYF. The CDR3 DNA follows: TGTGCCAGCAGCTTCGGGGGGAGCTCCTACGAGCAGTACTTC.

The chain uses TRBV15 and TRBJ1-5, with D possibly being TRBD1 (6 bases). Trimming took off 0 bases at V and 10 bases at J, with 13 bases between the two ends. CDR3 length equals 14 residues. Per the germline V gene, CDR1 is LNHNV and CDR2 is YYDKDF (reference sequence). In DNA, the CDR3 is TGTGCCACCAGCAGAGATGGTGGGGGCAGACCCCAGCATTTT. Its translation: CATSRDGGGRPQHF.

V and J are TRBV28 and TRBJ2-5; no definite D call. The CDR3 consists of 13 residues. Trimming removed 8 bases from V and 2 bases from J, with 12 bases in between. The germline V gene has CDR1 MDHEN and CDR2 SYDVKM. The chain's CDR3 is CASGNNLQETQYF. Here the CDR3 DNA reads TGTGCCAGCGGGAACAACTTACAAGAGACCCAGTACTTC.